This record concerns one T cell receptor beta chain sequence. Its antigen is still unknown. The CDR3 runs to 16 residues. Germline V gene data show CDR1 as SGHTA and CDR2 as FQGNSA. Germline trimming cut 5 bases from V and 1 base from J; bases unmatched to any gene: 6. The entry originates in a study of T cell responses to AZD1222 COVID-19 vaccine. Study-level points and caveats: The study reported that nearly half of spike-specific TCRs target unmutated variant regions. Repertoire collection took place solely once the T cell response had peaked.

TCRdb's table, derived via immunoSEQ multiplex PCR, lists solely in-frame clones and lacks some. The sample consists of around 170,000 clones, 70% to 90% of them appearing once. The sequence was obtained from an adult who received the AZD1222 COVID-19 vaccine. This chain uses TRBV7-2 with TRBJ2-5, with 11 positions matching TRBD2. Sample: peripheral blood, taken 28 days after the second AZD1222 dose. Here the CDR3 DNA reads TGTGCCAGCAGCCCCTTGCTAGCGGGGGGCCAAGAGACCCAGTACTTC. Protein product: CASSPLLAGGQETQYF.